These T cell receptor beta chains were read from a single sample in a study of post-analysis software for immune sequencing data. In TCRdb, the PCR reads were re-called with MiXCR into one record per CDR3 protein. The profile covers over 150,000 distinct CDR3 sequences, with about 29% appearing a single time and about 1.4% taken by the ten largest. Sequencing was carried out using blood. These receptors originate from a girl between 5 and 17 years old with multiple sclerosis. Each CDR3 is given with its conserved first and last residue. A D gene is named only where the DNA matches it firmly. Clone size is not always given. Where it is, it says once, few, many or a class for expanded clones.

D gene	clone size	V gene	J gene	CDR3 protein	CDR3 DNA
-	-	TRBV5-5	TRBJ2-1	CASSATLNEQFF	TGTGCCAGCAGCGCAACGCTCAATGAGCAGTTCTTC
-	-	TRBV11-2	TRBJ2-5	CAGSLGTRRETQYF	TGTGCCGGCAGCTTAGGGACTCGGCGGGAGACCCAGTACTTC
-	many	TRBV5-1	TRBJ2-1	CASSLGGRERDNEQFF	TGCGCCAGCAGCTTGGGAGGAAGGGAGCGGGACAATGAGCAGTTCTTC
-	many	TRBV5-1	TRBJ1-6	CASSLVAQKAANSPLHF	TGCGCCAGCAGCTTGGTGGCGCAGAAAGCAGCTAATTCACCCCTCCACTTT
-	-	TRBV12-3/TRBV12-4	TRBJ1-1	CASSLGVLNTEAFF	TGTGCCAGCAGTTTGGGCGTCCTGAACACTGAAGCTTTCTTT
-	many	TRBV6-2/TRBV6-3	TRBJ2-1	CASSYATLRQFF	TGTGCCAGCAGTTACGCCACCCTTAGGCAGTTCTTC
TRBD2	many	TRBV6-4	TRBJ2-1	CASRPGTSGYDEQFF	TGTGCCAGCAGGCCCGGGACTAGTGGGTACGATGAGCAGTTCTTC
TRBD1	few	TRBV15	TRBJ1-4	CATSKGQGDGGNEKLFF	TGTGCCACCAGCAAGGGACAGGGAGATGGGGGAAATGAAAAACTGTTTTTT
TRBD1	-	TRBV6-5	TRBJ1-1	CASSSSNRGWTEAFF	TGTGCCAGCAGTTCCAGCAACAGGGGATGGACTGAAGCTTTCTTT
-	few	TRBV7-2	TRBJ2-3	CASSLGRGTADTQYF	TGTGCCAGCAGCTTAGGGCGAGGGACTGCAGATACGCAGTATTTT
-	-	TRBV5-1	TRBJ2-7	CASSLMTGDSGKQYF	TGCGCCAGCAGCTTGATGACAGGAGATTCTGGGAAGCAGTACTTC